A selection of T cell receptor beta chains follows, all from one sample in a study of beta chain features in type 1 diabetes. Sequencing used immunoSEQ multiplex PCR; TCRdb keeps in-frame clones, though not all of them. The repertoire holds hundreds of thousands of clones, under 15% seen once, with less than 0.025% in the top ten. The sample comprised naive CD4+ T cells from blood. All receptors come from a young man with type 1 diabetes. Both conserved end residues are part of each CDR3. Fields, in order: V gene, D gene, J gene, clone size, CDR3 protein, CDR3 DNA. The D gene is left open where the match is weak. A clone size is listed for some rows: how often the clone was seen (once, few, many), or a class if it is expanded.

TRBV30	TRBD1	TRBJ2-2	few	CAWSVQGANTGELFF	TGTGCCTGGAGTGTACAGGGGGCAAACACCGGGGAGCTGTTTTTT
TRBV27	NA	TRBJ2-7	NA	CASSLVPGLYEQYF	TGTGCCAGCAGTTTAGTGCCGGGGTTGTACGAGCAGTACTTC
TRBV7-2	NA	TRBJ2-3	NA	CASSFPGGSTDTQYF	TGTGCCAGCAGCTTCCCTGGGGGGAGCACAGATACGCAGTATTTT
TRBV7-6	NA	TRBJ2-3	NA	CASSLVQGSDTQYF	TGTGCCAGCAGCTTAGTGCAGGGGTCAGATACGCAGTATTTT
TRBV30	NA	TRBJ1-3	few	CAWSGDRSGIISARMDF	TGTGCCTGGAGCGGTGACCGATCGGGGATAATATCCGCCCGGATGGATTTT
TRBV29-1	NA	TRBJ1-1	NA	CSVAWRLLNTEAFF	TGCAGCGTTGCTTGGCGGCTCTTGAACACTGAAGCTTTCTTT
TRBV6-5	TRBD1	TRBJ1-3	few	CASRRQGSGNTIYF	TGTGCCAGCAGGCGACAGGGCTCTGGAAACACCATATATTTT
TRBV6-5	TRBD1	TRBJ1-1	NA	CASSSRQGARTEAFF	TGTGCCAGCAGCTCTAGACAGGGGGCGAGGACTGAAGCTTTCTTT
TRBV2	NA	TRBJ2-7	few	CASSVGRLYEQYF	TGTGCCAGCAGTGTGGGCCGACTGTACGAGCAGTACTTC
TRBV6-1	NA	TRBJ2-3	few	CASSEAGTDTQYF	TGTGCCAGCAGTGAAGCAGGGACAGATACGCAGTATTTT
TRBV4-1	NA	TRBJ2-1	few	CASSQEEPFSYNEQFF	TGCGCCAGCAGCCAAGAAGAGCCCTTCTCCTACAATGAGCAGTTCTTC
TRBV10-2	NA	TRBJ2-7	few	CASSGGSFSEGSYEQYF	TGCGCCAGCAGTGGAGGATCTTTCAGCGAAGGCTCCTACGAGCAGTACTTC
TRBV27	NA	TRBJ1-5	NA	CASSLSRGRGSNQPQHF	TGTGCCAGCAGTTTATCTCGAGGGAGGGGCAGCAATCAGCCCCAGCATTTT
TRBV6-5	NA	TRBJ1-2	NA	CASRPSITGNYGYTF	TGTGCCAGCAGGCCATCCATCACAGGGAACTATGGCTACACCTTC
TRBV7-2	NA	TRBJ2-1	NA	CASRLDGGYNEQFF	TGTGCCAGCAGATTAGACGGGGGTTACAATGAGCAGTTCTTC
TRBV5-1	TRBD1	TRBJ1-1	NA	CASSFTGDTEAFF	TGCGCCAGCAGCTTCACAGGGGACACTGAAGCTTTCTTT
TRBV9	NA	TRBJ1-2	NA	CASSVGTDYGYTF	TGTGCCAGCAGCGTAGGGACGGATTATGGCTACACCTTC
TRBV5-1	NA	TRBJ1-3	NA	CASSPEGSGNTIYF	TGCGCCAGCAGCCCCGAGGGCTCTGGAAACACCATATATTTT
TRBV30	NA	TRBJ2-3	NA	CACKPGPGTDTQYF	TGTGCCTGCAAACCGGGGCCTGGCACAGATACGCAGTATTTT
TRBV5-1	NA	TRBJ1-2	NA	CASSLATGDYGYTF	TGCGCCAGCAGCTTGGCCACGGGGGACTATGGCTACACCTTC
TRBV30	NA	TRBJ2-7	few	CAWSVFPNEQYF	TGTGCCTGGAGTGTATTCCCTAACGAGCAGTACTTC
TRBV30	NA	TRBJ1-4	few	CASQRSTNEKLFF	TGTGCCTCGCAGAGGTCAACTAATGAAAAACTGTTTTTT
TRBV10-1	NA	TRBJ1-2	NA	CASSEIPSRVGYTF	TGCGCCAGCAGTGAAATCCCGAGCCGTGTGGGCTACACCTTC
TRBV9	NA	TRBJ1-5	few	CASSVGVGVGNQPQHF	TGTGCCAGCAGCGTAGGCGTAGGGGTGGGCAATCAGCCCCAGCATTTT
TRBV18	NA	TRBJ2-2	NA	CASSPDPTGELFF	TGTGCCAGCTCACCAGACCCTACCGGGGAGCTGTTTTTT
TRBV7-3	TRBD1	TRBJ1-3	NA	CASSPRDSFSGNTIYF	TGTGCCAGCAGCCCTCGGGACAGCTTCTCTGGAAACACCATATATTTT
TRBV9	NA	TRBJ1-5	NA	CASSVGGNSNQPQHF	TGTGCCAGCAGCGTAGGGGGTAATAGCAATCAGCCCCAGCATTTT
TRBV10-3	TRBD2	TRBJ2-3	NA	CAINPTSVDTQYF	TGTGCCATCAACCCAACTAGCGTTGATACGCAGTATTTT
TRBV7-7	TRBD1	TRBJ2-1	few	CASSVEQGAYNEQFF	TGTGCTAGCAGCGTCGAACAGGGGGCCTACAATGAGCAGTTCTTC
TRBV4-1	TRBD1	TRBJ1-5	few	CASSQLDRGTNQPQHF	TGCGCCAGCAGCCAACTCGACAGGGGAACAAATCAGCCCCAGCATTTT
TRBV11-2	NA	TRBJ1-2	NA	CASSSSGRGYTF	TGTGCCAGCAGCTCTTCGGGGCGAGGCTACACCTTC
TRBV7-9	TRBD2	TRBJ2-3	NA	CASSFGASGGTDTQYF	TGTGCCAGCAGCTTCGGGGCTAGCGGGGGCACAGATACGCAGTATTTT
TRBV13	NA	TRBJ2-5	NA	CASSLGVGETQYF	TGTGCCAGCAGCTTAGGCGTGGGGGAGACCCAGTACTTC
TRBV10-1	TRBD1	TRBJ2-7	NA	CASSGIGTGSYEQYF	TGCGCCAGCAGTGGTATCGGGACAGGTTCCTACGAGCAGTACTTC
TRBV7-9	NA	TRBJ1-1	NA	CASSRSGGDTEAFF	TGTGCCAGCAGCAGGAGCGGGGGTGACACTGAAGCTTTCTTT
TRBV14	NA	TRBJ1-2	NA	CASSQAGKWEGYTF	TGTGCCAGCAGCCAAGCTGGGAAGTGGGAGGGCTACACCTTC
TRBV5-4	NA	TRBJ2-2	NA	CASSHTPEPGTGELFF	TGTGCCAGCAGCCATACACCAGAGCCGGGAACCGGGGAGCTGTTTTTT
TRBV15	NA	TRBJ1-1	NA	CATSRTPLGEAFF	TGTGCCACCAGCAGAACCCCTCTTGGTGAAGCTTTCTTT
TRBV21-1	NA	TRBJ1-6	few	CATDRGGQADSPLHF	TGTGCCACCGACCGAGGAGGCCAAGCGGATTCACCCCTCCACTTT
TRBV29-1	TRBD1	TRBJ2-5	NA	CSATRDSSRETQYF	TGCAGCGCTACAAGGGACAGCTCACGGGAGACCCAGTACTTC
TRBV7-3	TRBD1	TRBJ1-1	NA	CASSPSLDRANTEAFF	TGTGCCAGCAGCCCGTCACTCGACAGGGCGAACACTGAAGCTTTCTTT
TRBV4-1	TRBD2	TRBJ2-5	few	CASSWREGQETQYF	TGCGCCAGCAGCTGGCGGGAGGGGCAAGAGACCCAGTACTTC
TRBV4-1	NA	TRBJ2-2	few	CASSRPQEYGELFF	TGCGCCAGCAGCCGGCCACAGGAGTACGGAGAGCTGTTTTTT
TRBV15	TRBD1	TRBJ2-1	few	CATSRRDREVVHEQFF	TGTGCCACCAGCAGACGGGACAGGGAGGTAGTCCATGAGCAGTTCTTC
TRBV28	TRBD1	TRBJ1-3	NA	CASSLWTGTGGNTIYF	TGTGCCAGCAGTTTGTGGACAGGTACGGGCGGAAACACCATATATTTT
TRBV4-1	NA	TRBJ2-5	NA	CASSQDHNKETQYF	TGCGCCAGCAGCCAAGACCATAATAAAGAGACCCAGTACTTC
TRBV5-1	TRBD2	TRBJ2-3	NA	CASSFIAGSTDTQYF	TGCGCCAGCAGCTTCATAGCGGGGAGCACAGATACGCAGTATTTT
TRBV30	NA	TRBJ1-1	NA	CAWGLRGTEAFF	TGTGCCTGGGGGCTTCGTGGCACTGAAGCTTTCTTT
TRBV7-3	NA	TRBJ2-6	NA	CASSLDSSGANVLTF	TGTGCCAGCAGCTTGGACAGTTCTGGGGCCAACGTCCTGACTTTC